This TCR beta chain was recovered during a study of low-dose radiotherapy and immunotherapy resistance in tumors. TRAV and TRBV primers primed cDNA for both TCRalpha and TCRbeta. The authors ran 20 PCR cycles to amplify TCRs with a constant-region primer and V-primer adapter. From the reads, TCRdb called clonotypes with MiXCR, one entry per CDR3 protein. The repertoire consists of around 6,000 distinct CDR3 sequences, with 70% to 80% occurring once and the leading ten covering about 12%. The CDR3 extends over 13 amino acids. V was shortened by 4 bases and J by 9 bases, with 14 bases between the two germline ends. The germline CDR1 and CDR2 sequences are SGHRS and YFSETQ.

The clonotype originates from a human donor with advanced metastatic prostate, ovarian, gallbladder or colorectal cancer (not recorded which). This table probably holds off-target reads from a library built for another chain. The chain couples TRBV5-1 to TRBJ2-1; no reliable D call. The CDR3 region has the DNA TGCGCCAGCAGCCTCCCTCTGGCCGGTGAGCAGTTCTTC. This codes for CASSLPLAGEQFF.